This T cell receptor (beta chain) was obtained from a study of control samples from healthy donors and cancer patients (dated by TCRdb to between 2020 and 2021). According to the germline V gene, CDR1 reads MGHRA and CDR2 reads YSYEKL. V is reduced by 0 bases and J by 6 bases, leaving a spacing of 20 bases between them. Including the terminal cysteine and phenylalanine, the CDR3 comprises 17 residues. Just the 51-base CDR3 DNA is kept, in frame starting at base 1. On this clone: Its antigen target is currently unknown. The record has no base qualities; no much larger clone is one base away.

Receptors were amplified or captured by the immunoSEQ multiplex PCR assay. The clones in this table, taken by TCRdb from immuneACCESS, are in-frame only. Not every clone is retained; where verified, under half of the shortfall comes from an unresolved V gene, and the cause of the rest is unknown. This sample lists around 180,000 clones; 94% were detected once. 1.2% to 1.5% of the sample is taken by the ten largest. The origin of this receptor is a woman aged 18-30 years in good health. Here the chain combines TRBV4-1 and TRBJ1-2, with no confident D gene call. The sequenced sample consisted of blood. The CDR3 protein sequence reads: CASSQDQQAQYFDGYTF. The DNA is TGCGCCAGCAGCCAAGATCAGCAGGCCCAATATTTCGATGGCTACACCTTC.